This T cell receptor beta chain was identified during a study of T cells in Graves' hyperthyroidism and ophthalmopathy. Study as a whole: Peripheral blood draws took place at initial diagnosis, ahead of any treatment.

Study-wide findings and caveats: By a 13 V-J model, ophthalmopathy was set apart from stable hyperthyroidism.

V dropped 1 base and J dropped 1 base, with 17 bases sitting between them. CDR3 size: 19 residues. Germline lookup yields CDR1 LNHNV and CDR2 YYDKDF (reference sequence). Of note for this clonotype: What it recognizes is unknown.

The source material, RNA transcripts, was used to amplify TCR beta CDR3 regions. During a first-round RT-PCR of the TCR CDR3, the HTBI primer set was used. A single record per CDR3 protein comes from TCRdb applying MiXCR to the multiplex PCR reads. The profile covers hundreds of thousands of distinct CDR3 sequences, with less than 25% appearing a single time and under 35% taken by the ten largest. The receptor was derived from a man younger than 40 with Graves' ophthalmopathy. Sequenced sample: blood. V is TRBV15 and J is TRBJ2-6; a possible D gene is TRBD1 (6 bases). The chain's CDR3 is CATSRVSRGIVSGANVLTF. The CDR3 DNA is TGTGCCACCAGCAGAGTGTCCAGGGGCATTGTGTCTGGGGCCAACGTCCTGACTTTC. Based on the CDR3 plus reference TRBV15 and TRBJ2-6, the full variable domain is DAMVIQNPRYQVTQFGKPVTLSCSQTLNHNVMYWYQQKSSQAPKLLFHYYDKDFNNEADTPDNFQSRRPNTSFCFLDIRSPGLGDTAMYLCATSRVSRGIVSGANVLTFGAGSRLTVL.